The rows below give T cell receptor beta chains drawn from one sample of a study of shared clonotypes between healthy human individuals. Measured with immunoSEQ multiplex PCR; TCRdb has only the in-frame clones, and not every one. The sample comprises about 710,000 clones, roughly 72% of which are singletons, and about 1.7% rests with the top ten. Input material: memory CD4+ T cells sorted from blood. The receptors come from a woman in her twenties or thirties in good health. The CDR3 runs from the conserved cysteine through the conserved F or W. The D gene is left open where the match is weak. Size is omitted from some rows. Given values are once, few, many or a class for expanded clones.

size: -; D: -; V: TRBV5-8; J: TRBJ2-6; CDR3: CASSHRTSGANVLTF; DNA: TGTGCCAGCAGCCACCGAACTTCTGGGGCCAACGTCCTGACTTTC
size: -; D: -; V: TRBV18; J: TRBJ2-6; CDR3: CASSAGTLSFSGANVLTF; DNA: TGTGCCAGCTCAGCCGGGACATTGTCCTTCTCTGGGGCCAACGTCCTGACTTTC
size: many; D: TRBD2; V: TRBV7-6; J: TRBJ2-2; CDR3: CASSPQSGGTGELFF; DNA: TGTGCCAGCAGCCCTCAGTCGGGAGGGACCGGGGAGCTGTTTTTT
size: -; D: TRBD1; V: TRBV5-4; J: TRBJ2-7; CDR3: CASSLAGTVYEQYF; DNA: TGTGCCAGCAGCTTGGCCGGGACAGTCTACGAGCAGTACTTC
size: -; D: TRBD2; V: TRBV4-2; J: TRBJ2-3; CDR3: CASSHKPTGLAGTDTQYF; DNA: TGTGCCAGCAGCCACAAACCCACGGGACTAGCCGGCACAGATACGCAGTATTTT
size: -; D: -; V: TRBV10-1; J: TRBJ2-2; CDR3: CASSRDFNTGELFF; DNA: TGCGCCAGCAGTCGGGACTTCAACACCGGGGAGCTGTTTTTT
size: few; D: TRBD1; V: TRBV19; J: TRBJ2-4; CDR3: CASSHRGPPSNIQYF; DNA: TGTGCCAGTAGTCACAGGGGGCCCCCAAGCAACATTCAGTACTTC
size: -; D: -; V: TRBV28; J: TRBJ1-1; CDR3: CASSRRAITEAFF; DNA: TGTGCCAGCAGTCGGAGGGCGATCACTGAAGCTTTCTTT
size: -; D: TRBD2; V: TRBV29-1; J: TRBJ2-7; CDR3: CSVSGTTSEQYF; DNA: TGCAGCGTTTCCGGGACTACCAGCGAGCAGTACTTC
size: -; D: -; V: TRBV28; J: TRBJ1-5; CDR3: CASSFLYPQPQHF; DNA: TGTGCCAGCAGTTTCCTTTATCCACAGCCCCAGCATTTT
size: -; D: TRBD1; V: TRBV5-6; J: TRBJ2-5; CDR3: CASSSGPQGETQYF; DNA: TGTGCCAGCAGCTCCGGACCACAGGGGGAGACCCAGTACTTC
size: few; D: TRBD2; V: TRBV27; J: TRBJ2-7; CDR3: CASSPSLAGVYEQYF; DNA: TGTGCCAGCAGTCCCTCTCTAGCGGGAGTCTACGAGCAGTACTTC
size: -; D: -; V: TRBV28; J: TRBJ1-4; CDR3: CASRKSGIKEKLFF; DNA: TGTGCCAGCAGAAAATCAGGGATAAAGGAAAAACTGTTTTTT
size: few; D: -; V: TRBV2; J: TRBJ1-2; CDR3: CASSEVLRWEGYTF; DNA: TGTGCCAGCAGTGAAGTTCTAAGGTGGGAAGGCTACACCTTC
size: -; D: -; V: TRBV13; J: TRBJ2-1; CDR3: CASRMEGRPYNEQFF; DNA: TGTGCCAGCAGGATGGAGGGCCGCCCCTACAATGAGCAGTTCTTC
size: few; D: -; V: TRBV20-1; J: TRBJ2-4; CDR3: CSASEGKGQYF; DNA: TGCAGTGCTAGTGAGGGAAAGGGTCAGTACTTC
size: -; D: -; V: TRBV18; J: TRBJ2-7; CDR3: CASSRSPPGSHEQYF; DNA: TGTGCCAGCTCCCGTTCGCCCCCAGGCAGCCACGAGCAGTACTTC
size: few; D: -; V: TRBV6-1; J: TRBJ1-4; CDR3: CASSEAPATNEKLFF; DNA: TGTGCCAGCAGTGAAGCCCCGGCAACTAATGAAAAACTGTTTTTT
size: -; D: TRBD2; V: TRBV4-1; J: TRBJ2-1; CDR3: CASSQGLAGGSGAHNEQFF; DNA: TGCGCCAGCAGCCAAGGACTAGCGGGAGGATCTGGTGCCCACAATGAGCAGTTCTTC
size: -; D: TRBD1; V: TRBV19; J: TRBJ1-3; CDR3: CASSMAGGGNTIYF; DNA: TGTGCCAGTAGTATGGCAGGGGGAGGAAACACCATATATTTT
size: -; D: -; V: TRBV29-1; J: TRBJ2-7; CDR3: CSVRWDSYEQYF; DNA: TGCAGCGTTCGGTGGGACTCCTACGAGCAGTACTTC
size: -; D: TRBD1; V: TRBV28; J: TRBJ2-4; CDR3: CASSLHGTVLAKNIQYF; DNA: TGTGCCAGCAGTTTACATGGGACAGTTCTAGCCAAAAACATTCAGTACTTC